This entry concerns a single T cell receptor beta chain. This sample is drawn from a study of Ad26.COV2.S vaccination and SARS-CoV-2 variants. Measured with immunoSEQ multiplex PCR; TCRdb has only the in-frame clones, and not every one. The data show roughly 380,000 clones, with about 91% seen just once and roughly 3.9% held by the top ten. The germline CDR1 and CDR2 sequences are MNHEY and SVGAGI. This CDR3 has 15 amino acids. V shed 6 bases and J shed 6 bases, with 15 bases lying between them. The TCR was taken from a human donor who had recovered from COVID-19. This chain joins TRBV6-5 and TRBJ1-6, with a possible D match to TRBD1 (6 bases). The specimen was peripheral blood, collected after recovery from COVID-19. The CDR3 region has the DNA TGTGCCAGCAGCCTGGACAGAACCCTTAATTCACCCCTCCACTTT. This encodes CASSLDRTLNSPLHF.